Below are 7 T cell receptor beta chains sequenced from a single sample in a study of type 1 regulatory T cells. Via MiXCR, TCRdb re-called the reads, giving one row per CDR3 protein. The table shows around 14,000 distinct CDR3 sequences, with roughly an eighth occurring only once. Which antigens these TCRs recognize remains unknown. Sequencing used cultured T cells, either the whole culture or a sorted T cell fraction (not recorded which). Every receptor here comes from a human donor in good health.

This clonotype was observed at least ten times. One junction end does not reproduce the germline sequence, and a read error may be involved. The chain links TRBV7-9 to TRBJ2-7; D is perhaps TRBD1 or TRBD2 (6 bases each). Germline V gene data show CDR1 as SEHNR and CDR2 as FQNEAQ (reference sequence). CDR3 length: 12 amino acids. This CDR3 is CASSLDAGTTSF. The CDR3, as DNA: TGTGCCAGCAGCTTAGATGCGGGGACAACTTCTTTC.

The rearrangement joins TRBV30 to TRBJ1-6; D is possibly TRBD1 (5 bases). CDR1 and CDR2 (germline): GTSNPN, SVGIG (reference sequence). V was clipped by 1 base and J by 9 bases, with 13 bases between them. This CDR3 spans 14 amino acids. CDR3 bases: TGTGCCTGGAGTGGGCTATTGGGGGTTTCACCCCTCCACTTT. It specifies CAWSGLLGVSPLHF.

This clonotype came up a few times. V is TRBV5-1 and J is TRBJ2-7; 11 bases align to TRBD2. V dropped 4 bases and J dropped 2; count of bases not matched to a gene: 5. In germline, CDR1 is SGHRS, CDR2 YFSETQ. The CDR3 sequence is 15 residues long. The CDR3 coding sequence is TGCGCCAGCAGCACTGGGACTAGCGGTCCCTACGAGCAGTACTTC. This codes for CASSTGTSGPYEQYF. Drawing the rest from reference TRBV5-1 and TRBJ2-7, the complete variable domain is KAGVTQTPRYLIKTRGQQVTLSCSPISGHRSVSWYQQTPGQGLQFLFEYFSETQRNKGNFPGRFSGRQFSNSRSEMNVSTLELGDSALYLCASSTGTSGPYEQYFGPGTRLTVT.

The table lists this clonotype with many counts. The CDR3, as DNA: TGTGCCAGCAGTTACTCCGGGGGGCAGGCTGGAAACACCATATATTTT. Translation gives CASSYSGGQAGNTIYF. This chain connects TRBV6-5 to TRBJ1-3, with a possible D match to TRBD1 (6 bases). Per the germline V gene, CDR1 is MNHEY and CDR2 is SVGAGI. The CDR3 has 16 residues. Trimming took off 0 bases at V and 2 bases at J, with 11 bases between the two ends.

This clonotype occurred a few times. The rearrangement uses TRBV18 and TRBJ1-6; a weak D match, TRBD1 (6 bases). Germline assignment: CDR1 KGHSH and CDR2 LQKENI. This CDR3 has 14 residues. Trimming stripped 3 bases from V and 8 bases from J, with 11 bases between. CDR3 sequence reads: CASSPGRGDSPLHF. As DNA, the CDR3 is TGTGCCAGCTCACCGGGCAGGGGAGATTCACCCCTCCACTTT.

To note about this clonotype: A much more abundant neighbour one base away suggests this may be a read error. J is TRBJ2-5 and V is TRBV10-3; a weak D match, TRBD2 (6 bases). This CDR3 has 13 amino acids. Germline V gene sequence: CDR1 ENHRY, CDR2 SYGVKD. The CDR3 here is CVISDMGGETQYF. The CDR3 nucleotides are TGTGTCATCAGTGATATGGGGGGAGAGACCCAGTACTTC.

This clonotype occurred a few times. A junction boundary mismatches the germline segment, possibly from a read error. The gene calls are TRBV6-2 or TRBV6-3 and TRBJ2-7; D is unclear. CDR1 MNHEY and CDR2 SVGEGT come from the germline V gene. The CDR3 loop spans 13 amino acids. The CDR3 DNA follows: TGTGCCAGCAGTTACCGTGATACGTACGGGCAGTACTTC. This gives the protein CASSYRDTYGQYF.